This TCR beta chain was found in a study of response to subunit inactivated influenza vaccine. General study results and limits: T cells newly recruited by each seasonal influenza vaccination are few, the authors suggested.

TCRdb called the RT-PCR reads again in MiXCR, with one record for every CDR3 protein. Of around 650,000 distinct CDR3 sequences listed, approximately 14% are singletons. In this sample, this clonotype turned up a few times. Antigen: not known. V dropped 5 bases and J dropped 4; count of bases not matched to a gene: 3. The CDR3 sequence is 14 residues long. Germline CDR1 SGHTA, CDR2 FQGNSA. The source material was PBMCs from blood, sampled about 13 days after vaccination. V usage is TRBV7-2 and J usage is TRBJ2-3; TRBD1 matches 10 bases. This clonotype was obtained from a man between 45 and 60 years old who received an inactivated influenza vaccine. In nucleotides, the CDR3 is TGTGCCAGCAGCAAGGGGACAGGGGCAGATACGCAGTATTTT. It yields the protein CASSKGTGADTQYF.